One sample yielded the 5 T cell receptor beta chains listed below, sequenced in a study of shared clonotypes between healthy human individuals. The method was immunoSEQ multiplex PCR; TCRdb's version includes in-frame clones alone and lacks a portion of them. The sample lists about 2.2 million clones, about 93% occurring once. CD45RO-negative, CCR7-positively selected cells formed the naive CD8 fraction, excluding terminally differentiated effector memory CD45RA+ cells. What was sequenced was naive CD8+ T cells from PBMCs. The origin of the receptors is a man aged 18 to 35 in good health. Some clones in this sample may be carry-over from other donors' samples.

This chain uses TRBV5-8 with TRBJ2-2; 12 bases fit TRBD2. Germline V CDR1 and CDR2: SGHTS, YDEGEE. The J segment lost 5 bases and the V segment lost 6 bases, leaving 14 bases of the junction unmatched. This CDR3 spans 18 amino acids. This CDR3 is CASTIPGRLAGDTGELFF. CDR3 DNA: TGTGCCAGCACAATCCCAGGGAGACTAGCGGGAGATACCGGGGAGCTGTTTTTT.

In the case of this clone: At one boundary the junction diverges from the germline segment, which might be a read error. The chain combines TRBV28 with TRBJ2-7, with D possibly being TRBD1 (6 bases). The germline V gene encodes CDR1 MDHEN and CDR2 SYDVKM. This CDR3 has 12 residues. CDR3: CASSLATGTSGF. The CDR3 DNA follows: TGTGCCAGCAGTTTAGCGACCGGGACAAGTGGCTTC.

CDR3 in amino acids: CASSPPGTGDDEKLFF. The CDR3, as DNA: TGTGCCAGCAGCCCCCCCGGGACAGGGGACGATGAAAAACTGTTTTTT. The chain links TRBV16 to TRBJ1-4; 10 nucleotides match TRBD1. V was pared by 4 bases and J by 6 bases, with 8 bases of the junction left unmatched. Germline assignment: CDR1 KGHSY and CDR2 FQNENV. This CDR3 comprises 16 residues.

This chain uses TRBV6-1 with TRBJ2-7; weak D call: TRBD1 (5 bases). The CDR3 is made up of 13 amino acids. V shed 3 bases and J shed 3 bases, with 9 bases lying between them. Germline-derived CDR1 and CDR2 are MNHNS and SASEGT. The CDR3 spells CASSDRVIYEQYF. CDR3 DNA: TGTGCCAGCAGTGACAGGGTCATCTACGAGCAGTACTTC.

The V call is TRBV6-5, the J call TRBJ2-7; 13 nucleotides agree with TRBD2. The CDR3 is made up of 15 amino acids. Looked up from germline, CDR1 is MNHEY and CDR2 is SVGAGI. The ends lost 6 bases at V and 5 bases at J; junction bases unmatched: 7. DNA of the CDR3: TGTGCCAGCAGCCCACAGGGACTAGCGGGAAACGAGCAGTACTTC. Translated, it gives CASSPQGLAGNEQYF.